These 30 T cell receptor beta chains came from one sample sequenced in a study of T cell responses to AZD1222 COVID-19 vaccine. Some clones are missing from TCRdb's copy, which holds only in-frame ones; the method was immunoSEQ multiplex PCR. The table lists around 99,000 clones, 88% of them singletons. The sequencing here drew on peripheral blood, taken on day 0 of AZD1222 vaccination. The receptors were sampled from an adult in good health.

This clone has only a few counts. The chain has TRBV5-5 and TRBJ1-3; no definite D call. The CDR3 loop spans 16 amino acids. V gave up 1 base and J gave up 0 bases, with 11 bases separating them. Germline CDR1 is SGHKS and CDR2 is YYEKEE (reference sequence). CDR3 nucleotides: TGTGCCAGCAGCTTGAACAGTATAAGCTCTGGAAACACCATATATTTT. Its translation is CASSLNSISSGNTIYF.

J is TRBJ1-2 and V is TRBV30; tentative D call: TRBD1 (6 bases). V was pared by 3 bases and J by 2 bases, with 16 bases between. CDR3 length: 15 residues. CDR1 is GTSNPN, CDR2 SVGIG, per germline (reference sequence). CDR3 nucleotide sequence: TGTGCCTGGAGCCATACAGGGATGGGGAACTATGGCTACACCTTC. Its protein product is CAWSHTGMGNYGYTF.

The chain couples TRBV6-5 to TRBJ2-7; 10 nucleotides align to TRBD2. Germline V gene data show CDR1 as MNHEY and CDR2 as SVGAGI. This CDR3 spans 14 amino acids. Trimming took 6 bases from V and 6 from J; bases not matched to a gene: 8. CDR3 sequence (DNA): TGTGCCAGCAGGAGTAGCGGGGGGCGGGTCGAGCAGTACTTC. Translating it yields CASRSSGGRVEQYF.

This sequence joins TRBV5-1 and TRBJ1-5; D perhaps matches TRBD1 (5 bases). Per germline, CDR1 SGHRS and CDR2 YFSETQ. V was pared by 7 bases and J by 4 bases, with 12 bases between. The CDR3 runs 13 residues. The CDR3 is CASEQGENQPQHF. Written as DNA, the CDR3 is TGCGCCAGCGAGCAGGGCGAGAATCAGCCCCAGCATTTT. The full variable domain, with the rest looked up from reference TRBV5-1 and TRBJ1-5, is KAGVTQTPRYLIKTRGQQVTLSCSPISGHRSVSWYQQTPGQGLQFLFEYFSETQRNKGNFPGRFSGRQFSNSRSEMNVSTLELGDSALYLCASEQGENQPQHFGDGTRLSIL.

J is TRBJ1-2 and V is TRBV29-1, with D perhaps matching TRBD1 (6 bases). V was trimmed by 3 bases and J by 5 bases, leaving 16 bases between them. The CDR3 runs 14 residues. Germline V CDR1 and CDR2: SQVTM, ANQGSEA. For the CDR3, the DNA is TGCAGCGTTGATCGGGGGGCGCAATTTTATGGCTACACCTTC. Protein product: CSVDRGAQFYGYTF.

This clone was detected once. CDR3 nucleotides: TGCGCCAGCAGCCAAGGAACAGGGCGCGTGGGCTACACCTTC. Translation: CASSQGTGRVGYTF. The V gene is TRBV4-3, the J gene TRBJ1-2, with a tentative D call TRBD1 (6 bases). Germline CDR1 LGHNA, CDR2 YSLEER. Trimming cost V 1 base and J 8 bases, with 14 bases left between them. CDR3 size: 14 residues.

CDR3 loop: CASSFFRVREGSYNSPLHF. As DNA, the CDR3 is TGCGCCAGCAGCTTTTTCCGGGTCCGGGAGGGCTCCTATAATTCACCCCTCCACTTT. The J gene is TRBJ1-6, the V gene TRBV5-1; D remains ambiguous. The CDR3 is made up of 19 amino acids. The V and J ends lost 2 bases and 0 bases respectively, with 18 bases between them. Per the germline V gene, CDR1 is SGHRS and CDR2 is YFSETQ.

V and J are TRBV7-9 and TRBJ2-7, with 8 bases that match TRBD1. Looked up from germline, CDR1 is SEHNR and CDR2 is FQNEAQ (reference sequence). This CDR3 has 13 residues. Trimming cost V 2 bases and J 5 bases; bases outside gene matches: 2. This CDR3 is CASSLTGGHEQYF. CDR3 nucleotide sequence: TGTGCCAGCAGCTTAACAGGGGGACACGAGCAGTACTTC.

This clone was observed a single time. The rearrangement links TRBV11-2 to TRBJ2-7, with 8 bases lining up with TRBD1. Germline lookup yields CDR1 SGHAT and CDR2 FQNNGV. The CDR3 spans 14 residues. The V and J ends lost 4 bases and 5 bases, in that order; junction bases with no gene match: 7. CDR3 sequence (DNA): TGTGCCAGCAGCTCCGACAGGGGAATCCACGAGCAGTACTTC. This translates into CASSSDRGIHEQYF.

The V call is TRBV19, the J call TRBJ1-1; no reliable D call. Trimming left V 4 bases short and J 6 bases short, with 12 bases between. The CDR3 length is 13 residues. Germline loops: CDR1 LNHDA, CDR2 SQIVND (reference sequence). CDR3 protein: CASSTTAGPEAFF. CDR3 coding DNA: TGTGCCAGTAGTACTACAGCGGGCCCTGAAGCTTTCTTT. The whole variable domain, remainder taken from reference TRBV19 and TRBJ1-1, is DGGITQSPKYLFRKEGQNVTLSCEQNLNHDAMYWYRQDPGQGLRLIYYSQIVNDFQKGDIAEGYSVSREKKESFPLTVTSAQKNPTAFYLCASSTTAGPEAFFGQGTRLTVV.

This sequence joins TRBV11-2 and TRBJ1-2; no definite D call. The germline V gene encodes CDR1 SGHAT and CDR2 FQNNGV. This CDR3 region has 14 residues. Deletions cut 7 bases from V and 4 bases from J, with 16 bases between. The CDR3 DNA reads TGTGCCAGCACCTCCCTCGAGGGAACCTATGGCTACACCTTC. Amino acid sequence: CASTSLEGTYGYTF.

J is TRBJ2-1 and V is TRBV4-3; no firm D call. V was cut by 0 bases and J by 6 bases, with 9 bases left in between. The CDR3 has 14 amino acids. Germline V CDR1 and CDR2: LGHNA, YSLEER. The CDR3 DNA reads as TGCGCCAGCAGCCAAGAAGTGGGCCCCAATGAGCAGTTCTTC. Residues: CASSQEVGPNEQFF.

The rearrangement joins TRBV15 to TRBJ1-2; maybe TRBD1 (5 bases). Germline V CDR1 and CDR2: LNHNV, YYDKDF (reference sequence). Deletions cut 3 bases from V and 3 bases from J, with 14 bases between. The CDR3 spans 15 residues. The CDR3 is CATSSPTAFHYGYTF. The CDR3 region has the DNA TGTGCCACCAGCAGTCCGACAGCTTTTCACTATGGCTACACCTTC.

This rearrangement joins TRBV20-1 to TRBJ1-5; 7 bases agree with TRBD1. Germline loops: CDR1 DFQATT, CDR2 SNEGSKA (reference sequence). The CDR3 totals 13 residues. J gave up 5 bases and V 4 bases, and 5 bases lay outside the gene matches. This CDR3 is CSANEGADQPQHF. The CDR3 DNA reads TGCAGTGCTAATGAGGGGGCTGATCAGCCCCAGCATTTT.

This clone was recorded a few times. The genes are TRBV5-1 and TRBJ1-2; D might be TRBD1 (5 bases). Trimming took 3 bases from V and 3 from J, leaving 12 bases between them. Germline V lookup: CDR1 SGHRS, CDR2 YFSETQ. This CDR3 is 14 amino acids long. The CDR3 DNA reads TGCGCCAGCAGCTCCCTAGGGACGGACTATGGCTACACCTTC. This encodes CASSSLGTDYGYTF. The variable domain in full, completed from reference TRBV5-1 and TRBJ1-2, reads KAGVTQTPRYLIKTRGQQVTLSCSPISGHRSVSWYQQTPGQGLQFLFEYFSETQRNKGNFPGRFSGRQFSNSRSEMNVSTLELGDSALYLCASSSLGTDYGYTFGSGTRLTVV.

In the case of this clone: Additional DNA sequences in this sample encode the identical CDR3. This chain uses TRBV12-3 or TRBV12-4 with TRBJ1-1; D uncertain. CDR3 length equals 13 residues. With 3 bases removed from V and 1 base from J, the gap between germline ends came to 6 bases. CDR3 coding DNA: TGTGCCAGCAGTTTGGGCAGGAACACTGAAGCTTTCTTT. Translation gives CASSLGRNTEAFF.

This clone was recorded once. J is TRBJ1-1 and V is TRBV27; TRBD1 aligns across 7 bases. Germline V gives CDR1 MNHEY, CDR2 SMNVEV (reference sequence). V shed 6 bases, J shed 0 bases, and the junction held 10 bases outside the gene matches. The CDR3 sequence is 16 residues long. CDR3 sequence reads: CASSPPGTVMNTEAFF. Written as DNA, the CDR3 is TGTGCCAGCAGCCCCCCTGGGACAGTCATGAACACTGAAGCTTTCTTT.

This chain uses TRBV5-1 with TRBJ2-1; D perhaps matches TRBD2 (7 bases). In germline, CDR1 is SGHRS, CDR2 YFSETQ. With 0 bases removed from V and 0 bases from J, the gap between germline ends came to 16 bases. The CDR3 covers 18 residues. CDR3 sequence: CASSLVRGGESSYNEQFF. DNA for the CDR3: TGCGCCAGCAGCTTGGTGAGGGGGGGTGAGAGCTCCTACAATGAGCAGTTCTTC.

The chain has TRBV19 and TRBJ1-5; a weak D match, TRBD1 (6 bases). CDR1 and CDR2 (germline): LNHDA, SQIVND (reference sequence). The ends were cut back, 6 bases at V and 6 bases at J, with 12 bases in the middle. This CDR3 has 13 amino acids. The CDR3 spells CASRIQGGQPQHF. The CDR3 DNA reads TGTGCCAGTAGGATACAGGGCGGTCAGCCCCAGCATTTT.

This chain links TRBV19 with TRBJ2-1; D remains ambiguous. CDR1 and CDR2 from the germline V gene are LNHDA and SQIVND (reference sequence). The germline V and J ends were trimmed by 0 bases and 0 bases, with 6 bases remaining between them. This CDR3 region has 15 residues. Here the CDR3 reads CASSIDLSSYNEQFF. DNA for the CDR3: TGTGCCAGTAGTATAGATCTTAGCTCCTACAATGAGCAGTTCTTC.

The CDR3 sequence: CASSPSAGKAFF. The CDR3 bases are TGTGCCAGCTCACCTTCCGCGGGGAAGGCTTTCTTT. The gene calls are TRBV18 and TRBJ1-1; D is ambiguous. Trimming took off 3 bases at V and 11 bases at J, with 13 bases between the two ends. In germline, CDR1 is KGHSH, CDR2 LQKENI. This CDR3 region has 12 residues.

This chain uses TRBV7-9 with TRBJ2-7; D may be TRBD1 (8 bases). V gave up 4 bases and J gave up 3 bases, with 22 bases separating them. Germline assignment: CDR1 SEHNR and CDR2 FQNEAQ (reference sequence). The CDR3 consists of 17 residues. CDR3 residues: CASSSPVGQGGVYEQYF. In DNA form, the CDR3 reads TGTGCCAGCAGCTCGCCGGTCGGACAGGGAGGGGTCTACGAGCAGTACTTC.

Here the CDR3 reads CASSQDVAARGETQYF. CDR3 in DNA: TGTGCCAGCAGCCAAGATGTAGCCGCCCGCGGGGAGACCCAGTACTTC. The chain links TRBV3-1 (or the pseudogene TRBV3-2) to TRBJ2-5, with TRBD2 as a possible D gene (5 bases). Trimming removed 0 bases from V and 5 bases from J, with 16 bases in between. Germline assignment: CDR1 LGHDT and CDR2 YNNKEL (reference sequence). The length of the CDR3 is 16 residues.

The rearrangement links TRBV2 to TRBJ2-6; no definite D call. V lost 5 bases and J lost 0, with 5 bases in between. Germline CDR1 is SNHLY and CDR2 is FYNNEI. This CDR3 is built from 14 residues. CDR3 amino acids: CASSRNSGANVLTF. CDR3 DNA: TGTGCCAGCAGTCGTAACTCTGGGGCCAACGTCCTGACTTTC.

The rearrangement links TRBV19 to TRBJ1-1; D not certain. The germline V gene encodes CDR1 LNHDA and CDR2 SQIVND (reference sequence). Trimming cost V 0 bases and J 0 bases, with 5 bases left between them. The CDR3 totals 14 residues. CDR3 DNA sequence: TGTGCCAGTAGTATAGATGCCTTGAACACTGAAGCTTTCTTT. This gives the protein CASSIDALNTEAFF.

J is TRBJ2-7 and V is TRBV18, with 9 bases fitting TRBD1. The trim removed 3 bases at V and 3 bases at J, leaving 12 bases unmatched. The CDR3 sequence is 17 residues long. Germline V gene sequence: CDR1 KGHSH, CDR2 LQKENI. Here the CDR3 DNA reads TGTGCCAGCTCACCGTCATTGACAGGGGGGGGGAACTACGAGCAGTACGTC. It yields the protein CASSPSLTGGGNYEQYV.

The V gene is TRBV18, the J gene TRBJ1-3; tentative D call: TRBD1 (6 bases). Trimming shortened V by 4 bases and J by 0 bases, and 16 bases separated the two germline ends. The CDR3 is 17 residues long. Germline CDR1 reads KGHSH; CDR2 reads LQKENI. The CDR3 nucleotides read TGTGCCAGCTCACTTTCCCAGGGGCTCTACTCTGGAAACACCATATATTTT. It encodes CASSLSQGLYSGNTIYF.

This sequence joins TRBV12-5 and TRBJ1-2; 8 bases agree with TRBD1. Germline CDR1 and CDR2: LGHNT and FRNRAP. V trimming: 6 bases; J trimming: 7 bases; junction bases outside the gene matches: 7. CDR3 length equals 13 residues. The CDR3 region is CASGPDRGAGYTF. DNA of the CDR3: TGTGCTAGTGGCCCCGACAGGGGAGCTGGCTACACCTTC.

The chain combines TRBV9 with TRBJ2-1; the match to TRBD2 covers 13 bases. V shed 3 bases, J shed 7 bases, and the junction held 7 bases outside the gene matches. This CDR3 contains 16 residues. CDR1 is SGDLS, CDR2 YYNGEE, per germline. The CDR3 loop reads CASSAPGLAGPNEQFF. CDR3 DNA sequence: TGTGCCAGCAGCGCCCCGGGACTAGCGGGGCCGAATGAGCAGTTCTTC.

V gene TRBV3-1 (or the pseudogene TRBV3-2) combines with J gene TRBJ2-1, with a tentative D call TRBD1 (6 bases). V gave up 0 bases and J gave up 5 bases, with 11 bases separating them. The CDR3 sequence is 15 residues long. CDR1 and CDR2 from the germline V gene are LGHDT and YNNKEL (reference sequence). CDR3 DNA: TGTGCCAGCAGCCAAGAGGGGGCGCCACACAATGAGCAGTTCTTC. Its protein is CASSQEGAPHNEQFF.